The clone carrying this TCR beta chain was counted many times. Its specificity is not known. The sample originates from a study of glioma-infiltrating T cells. Study observations and caveats: Tissue-blood divergence was below expectation in non-neoplastic patients, above in gliomas.

The iRepertoire nested amplicon-rescue multiplex PCR amplified TCR alpha and beta CDR3s from RNA. For one-step reverse transcription and amplification, roughly 100-400 ng of tissue mRNA or PBMC total RNA was used. TCRdb re-called the multiplex PCR reads with MiXCR, one entry per CDR3 protein. The sample lists under 200,000 distinct CDR3 sequences; roughly two fifths were seen once. The CDR3 has 15 residues. Germline CDR1 and CDR2: MDHEN and SYDVKM. V was clipped by 6 bases and J by 4 bases, with 19 bases between them. The specimen was glioma tissue, nonneoplastic brain tissue, or PBMCs (not recorded which). The TCR originated in a human donor with low-grade glioma or glioblastoma, undergoing nonglioma brain surgery, or in good health (not recorded which). The chain has TRBV28 and TRBJ2-7; either TRBD1 or TRBD2 may supply D (5 bases each). CDR3 protein: CASSDTRQWGYEQYF. CDR3 coding DNA: TGTGCCAGCAGCGACACCAGACAGTGGGGGTACGAGCAGTACTTC.